The 5 T cell receptor beta chains reported below all come from one sample, sequenced in a study of response to subunit inactivated influenza vaccine. TCRdb re-called the RT-PCR reads through MiXCR, storing one row per CDR3 protein. Counted here are over 650,000 distinct CDR3 sequences, around 20% occurring once; the ten biggest clones make up approximately 11%. The sample was PBMCs from blood, taken 4 to 6 days after vaccination. Receptors originate from a man aged 45-65 years who received an inactivated influenza vaccine.

V and J are TRBV10-3 and TRBJ2-2; D gene unclear. Germline assignment: CDR1 ENHRY and CDR2 SYGVKD. The CDR3 is made up of 11 amino acids. The V gene lost 2 bases and the J gene lost 6 bases, with 1 base spanning the gap. Written as DNA, the CDR3 is TGTGCCATCAGTGAGCCCGGGGAGCTGTTTTTT. It translates to CAISEPGELFF.

This clonotype was seen only a few times. The V gene is TRBV7-2, the J gene TRBJ2-5; 9 bases align to TRBD2. Germline V gene lookup returns CDR1 SGHTA and CDR2 FQGNSA. This CDR3 is built from 14 residues. J lost 4 bases, V lost 5 bases, and 5 bases had no gene match. The CDR3 here is CASSLRTSAETQYF. The CDR3 DNA is TGTGCCAGCAGCCTTAGGACTAGCGCAGAGACCCAGTACTTC.

This clonotype came up a few times. V usage is TRBV7-2 and J usage is TRBJ1-2, with TRBD1 as a possible D gene (5 bases). V shed 5 bases and J shed 7 bases, with 17 bases lying between them. The CDR3 sequence is 14 residues long. Germline CDR1 is SGHTA and CDR2 is FQGNSA. The CDR3 here is CASSRSAGGPGYTF. DNA of the CDR3: TGTGCCAGCAGCCGCTCCGCCGGGGGTCCTGGCTACACCTTC.

The rearrangement links TRBV12-3 or TRBV12-4 to TRBJ2-3; 10 bases align to TRBD2. This CDR3 comprises 16 residues. V gave up 1 base and J gave up 6 bases; unmatched junction bases: 7. The CDR3 sequence is CASSLDVLAGADTQYF. The CDR3 DNA sequence: TGTGCCAGCAGTTTAGATGTCCTAGCGGGAGCGGATACGCAGTATTTT.

This clonotype turned up a few times. J is TRBJ2-7 and V is TRBV20-1, with no clear D. CDR1 and CDR2 (germline): DFQATT, SNEGSKA (reference sequence). V was cut by 3 bases and J by 6 bases, with 9 bases left in between. The CDR3 runs to 11 residues. The CDR3 reads CSASPVGEQYF. CDR3 nucleotides: TGCAGTGCTAGTCCCGTAGGCGAGCAGTACTTC.